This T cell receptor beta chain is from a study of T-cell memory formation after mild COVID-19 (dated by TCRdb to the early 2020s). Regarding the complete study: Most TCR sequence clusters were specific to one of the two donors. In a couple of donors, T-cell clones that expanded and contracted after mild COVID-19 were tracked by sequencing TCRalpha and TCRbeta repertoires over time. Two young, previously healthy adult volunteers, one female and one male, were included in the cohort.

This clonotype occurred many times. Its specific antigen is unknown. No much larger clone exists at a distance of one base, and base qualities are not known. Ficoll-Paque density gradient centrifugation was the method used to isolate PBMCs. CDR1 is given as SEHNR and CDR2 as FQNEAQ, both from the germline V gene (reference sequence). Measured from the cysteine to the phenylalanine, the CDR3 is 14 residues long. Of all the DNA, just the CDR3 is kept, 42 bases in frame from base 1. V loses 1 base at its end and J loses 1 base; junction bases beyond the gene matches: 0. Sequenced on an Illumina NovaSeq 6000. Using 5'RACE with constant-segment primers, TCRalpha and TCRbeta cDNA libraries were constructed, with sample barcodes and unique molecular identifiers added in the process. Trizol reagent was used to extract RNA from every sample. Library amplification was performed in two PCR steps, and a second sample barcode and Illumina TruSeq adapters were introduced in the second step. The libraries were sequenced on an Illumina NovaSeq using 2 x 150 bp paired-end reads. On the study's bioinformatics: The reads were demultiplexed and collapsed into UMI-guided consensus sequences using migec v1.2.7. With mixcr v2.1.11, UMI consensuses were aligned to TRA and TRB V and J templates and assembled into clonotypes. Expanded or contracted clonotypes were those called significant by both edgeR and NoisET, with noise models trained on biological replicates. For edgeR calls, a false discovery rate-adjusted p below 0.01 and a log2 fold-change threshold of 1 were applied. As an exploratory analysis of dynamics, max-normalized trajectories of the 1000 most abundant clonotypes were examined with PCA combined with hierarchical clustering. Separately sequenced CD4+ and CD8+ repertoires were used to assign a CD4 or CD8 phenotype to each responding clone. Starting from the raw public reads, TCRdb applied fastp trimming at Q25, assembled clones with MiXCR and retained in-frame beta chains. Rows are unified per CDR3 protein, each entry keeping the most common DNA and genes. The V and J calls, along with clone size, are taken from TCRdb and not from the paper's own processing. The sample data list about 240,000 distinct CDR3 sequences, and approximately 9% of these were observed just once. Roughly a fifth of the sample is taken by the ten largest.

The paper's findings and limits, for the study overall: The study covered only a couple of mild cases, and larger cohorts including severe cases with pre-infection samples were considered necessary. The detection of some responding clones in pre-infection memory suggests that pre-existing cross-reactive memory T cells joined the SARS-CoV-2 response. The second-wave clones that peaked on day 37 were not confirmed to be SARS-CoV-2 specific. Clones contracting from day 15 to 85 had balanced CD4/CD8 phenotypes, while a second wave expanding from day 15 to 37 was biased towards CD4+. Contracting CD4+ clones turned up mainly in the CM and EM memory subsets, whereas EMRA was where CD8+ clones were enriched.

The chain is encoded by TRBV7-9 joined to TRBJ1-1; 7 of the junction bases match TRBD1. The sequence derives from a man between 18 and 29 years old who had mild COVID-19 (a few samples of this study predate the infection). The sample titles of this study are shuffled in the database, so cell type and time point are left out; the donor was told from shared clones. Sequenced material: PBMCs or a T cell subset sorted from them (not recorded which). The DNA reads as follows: TGTGCCAGCAGCTTAGGACAGGGGAACACTGAAGCTTTCTTT. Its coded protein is CASSLGQGNTEAFF. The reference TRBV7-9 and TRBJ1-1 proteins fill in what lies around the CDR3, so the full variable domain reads DTGVSQNPRHKITKRGQNVTFRCDPISEHNRLYWYRQTLGQGPEFLTYFQNEAQLEKSRLLSDRFSAERPKGSFSTLEIQRTEQGDSAMYLCASSLGQGNTEAFFGQGTRLTVV.